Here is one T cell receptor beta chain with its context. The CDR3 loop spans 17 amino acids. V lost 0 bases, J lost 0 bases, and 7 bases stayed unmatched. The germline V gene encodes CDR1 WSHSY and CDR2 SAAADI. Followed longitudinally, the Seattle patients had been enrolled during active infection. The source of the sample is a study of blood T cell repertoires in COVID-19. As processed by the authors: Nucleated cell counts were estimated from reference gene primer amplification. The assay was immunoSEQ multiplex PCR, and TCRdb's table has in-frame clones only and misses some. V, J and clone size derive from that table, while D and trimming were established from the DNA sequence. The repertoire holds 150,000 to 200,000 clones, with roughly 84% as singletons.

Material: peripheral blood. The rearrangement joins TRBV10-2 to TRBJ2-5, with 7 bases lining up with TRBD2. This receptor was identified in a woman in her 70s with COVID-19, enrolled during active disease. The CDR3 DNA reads TGCGCCAGCAGTGAGTCGTCCCTAGCGGTGTACCAAGAGACCCAGTACTTC. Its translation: CASSESSLAVYQETQYF.